This TCR beta chain was sequenced in a study of CD8 T cells in ankylosing spondylitis. Study findings and constraints: Matched ankylosing spondylitis synovial fluid reportedly contained a significantly enriched population of disease-linked clones. Clones linked to the disease showed a CD8+ phenotype. They occurred at relatively low frequencies in peripheral blood. Several of the motif variants were reported before in synovial fluid and blood from reactive arthritis.

The germline CDR1 and CDR2 sequences are SNHLY and FYNNEI. The CDR3 extends over 14 amino acids. The V end was cut by 8 bases, the J end by 0 bases, with 11 bases between. Making the TCR beta libraries involved quantitative 5'-RACE with molecular barcodes. TCRdb redid the calling of the 5' RACE reads with MiXCR, one entry per CDR3 protein. This sample has just under 350,000 distinct CDR3 sequences, with roughly 15% found just once. Note on this clonotype: The antigen is not known.

Material: blood, either unsorted or a sorted T cell fraction (not recorded which). This chain uses TRBV2 with TRBJ1-5; D might be TRBD1 (6 bases). The sequence was obtained from a male donor with ankylosing spondylitis or in good health (not recorded which). In DNA, the CDR3 is TGTGCCAGCCTCAAGGGGGATAGCAATCAGCCCCAGCATTTT. This codes for CASLKGDSNQPQHF.